This T cell receptor (beta chain) is from a study of cytomegalovirus exposure and HLA in healthy donors. About the research overall: Prior work identified around 110 million unique TCR beta sequences in around 170 million T cells. Of 300 to 450 genotyped donors, 70% to 85% clustered with self-reported Caucasian donors. General observations from the study: Within an earlier analysis, most TCR beta V segments proved productive either about 90% or about 30% of the time.

60 Vbeta and 13 Jbeta primers were used in PCR. Libraries were prepared by immunoSEQ multiplex PCR; TCRdb keeps only in-frame clonotypes and omits some of them. The table records more than 40,000 clones, 51% of them present only once. The donors were healthy bone marrow donors. There are a few counts of this clone. Its target is unknown. This TCR derives from a man in his sixties in good health and CMV-seronegative. The sample consisted of PBMCs.

CDR3 amino acids: CASSESGGRQPQHF. For the CDR3, the DNA is TGCGCCAGCAGTGAATCGGGGGGTCGGCAGCCCCAGCATTTT. The V call is TRBV10-2, the J call TRBJ1-5; D may be TRBD1 (5 bases). The ends were cut back, 3 bases at V and 7 bases at J, with 13 bases in the middle. The CDR3 runs to 14 residues. In germline, CDR1 is WSHSY, CDR2 SAAADI.